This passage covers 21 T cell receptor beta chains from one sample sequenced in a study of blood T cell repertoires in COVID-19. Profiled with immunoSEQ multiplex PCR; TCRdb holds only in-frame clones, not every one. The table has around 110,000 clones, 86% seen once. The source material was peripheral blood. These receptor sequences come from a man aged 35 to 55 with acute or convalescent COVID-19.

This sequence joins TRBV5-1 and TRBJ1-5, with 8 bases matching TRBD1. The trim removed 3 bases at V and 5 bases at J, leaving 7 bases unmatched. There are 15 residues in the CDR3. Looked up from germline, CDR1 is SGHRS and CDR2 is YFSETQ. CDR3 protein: CASSWTGSGDQPQHF. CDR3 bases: TGCGCCAGCAGCTGGACAGGGTCGGGAGATCAGCCCCAGCATTTT.

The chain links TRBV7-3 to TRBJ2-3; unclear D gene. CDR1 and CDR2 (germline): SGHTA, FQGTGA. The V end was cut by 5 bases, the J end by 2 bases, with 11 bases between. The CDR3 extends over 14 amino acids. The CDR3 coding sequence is TGTGCCAGCAGCCCAACACCGAACACAGATACGCAGTATTTT. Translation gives CASSPTPNTDTQYF.

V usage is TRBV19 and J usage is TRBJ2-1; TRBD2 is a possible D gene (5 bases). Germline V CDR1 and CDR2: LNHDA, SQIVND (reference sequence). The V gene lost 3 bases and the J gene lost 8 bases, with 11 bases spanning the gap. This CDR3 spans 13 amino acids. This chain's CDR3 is CASSISGWDEQFF. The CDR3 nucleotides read TGTGCCAGTAGTATTTCGGGGTGGGATGAGCAGTTCTTC.

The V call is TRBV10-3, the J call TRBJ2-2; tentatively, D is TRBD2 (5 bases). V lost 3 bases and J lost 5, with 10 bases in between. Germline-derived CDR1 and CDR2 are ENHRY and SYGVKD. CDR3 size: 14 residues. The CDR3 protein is CAISEVGETGELFF. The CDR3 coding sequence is TGTGCCATCAGTGAAGTCGGGGAGACCGGGGAGCTGTTTTTT.

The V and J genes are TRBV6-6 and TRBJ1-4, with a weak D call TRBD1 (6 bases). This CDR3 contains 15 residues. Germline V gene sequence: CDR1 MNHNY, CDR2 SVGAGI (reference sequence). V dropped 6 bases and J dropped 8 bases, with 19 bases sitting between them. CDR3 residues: CASSWGRGKGEKLFF. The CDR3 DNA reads TGTGCCAGCAGCTGGGGCAGGGGAAAAGGGGAAAAACTGTTTTTT.

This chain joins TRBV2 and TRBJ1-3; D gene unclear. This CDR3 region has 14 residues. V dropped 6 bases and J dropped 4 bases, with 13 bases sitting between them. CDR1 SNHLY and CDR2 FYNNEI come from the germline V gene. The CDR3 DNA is TGTGCCAGCAGCCCACTGTCGCTGGGAAACACCATATATTTT. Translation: CASSPLSLGNTIYF.

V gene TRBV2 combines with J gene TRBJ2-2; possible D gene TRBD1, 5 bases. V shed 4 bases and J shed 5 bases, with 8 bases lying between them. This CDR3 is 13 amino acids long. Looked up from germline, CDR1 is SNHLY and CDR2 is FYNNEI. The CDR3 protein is CASSGGQTGELFF. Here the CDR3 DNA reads TGTGCCAGCAGTGGAGGACAAACCGGGGAGCTGTTTTTT.

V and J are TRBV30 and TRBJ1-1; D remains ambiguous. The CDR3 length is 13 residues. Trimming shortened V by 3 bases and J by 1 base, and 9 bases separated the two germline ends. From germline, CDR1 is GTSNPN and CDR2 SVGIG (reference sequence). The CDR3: CAWRLKRNTEAFF. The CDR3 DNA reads TGTGCCTGGAGATTAAAGAGGAACACTGAAGCTTTCTTT.

The CDR3 region is CASREWSDADTQYF. DNA for the CDR3: TGTGCCAGCAGGGAGTGGAGCGACGCAGATACGCAGTATTTT. The chain links TRBV5-6 to TRBJ2-3; D is ambiguous. The CDR3 extends over 14 amino acids. Trimming took 5 bases from V and 4 from J, leaving 14 bases between them. CDR1 and CDR2 (germline): SGHDT, YYEEEE.

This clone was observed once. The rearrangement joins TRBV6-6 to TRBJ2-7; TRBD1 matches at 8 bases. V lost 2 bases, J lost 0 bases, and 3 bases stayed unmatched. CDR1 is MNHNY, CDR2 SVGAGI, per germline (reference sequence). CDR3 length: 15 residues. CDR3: CASSYGQGFSYEQYF. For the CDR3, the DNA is TGTGCCAGCAGTTACGGACAGGGCTTCTCCTACGAGCAGTACTTC.

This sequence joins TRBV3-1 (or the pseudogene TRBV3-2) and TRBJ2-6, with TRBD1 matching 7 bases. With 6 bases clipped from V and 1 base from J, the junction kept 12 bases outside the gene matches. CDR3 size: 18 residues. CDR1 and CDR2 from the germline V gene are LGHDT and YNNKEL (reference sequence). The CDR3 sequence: CASSLSRDSPSGANVLTF. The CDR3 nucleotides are TGTGCCAGCAGTCTTTCAAGGGACAGTCCTTCTGGGGCCAACGTCCTGACTTTC.

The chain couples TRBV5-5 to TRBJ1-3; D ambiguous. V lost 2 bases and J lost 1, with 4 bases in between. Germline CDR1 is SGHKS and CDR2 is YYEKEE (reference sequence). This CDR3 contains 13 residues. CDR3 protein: CASSFQSGNTIYF. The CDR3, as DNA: TGTGCCAGCAGCTTCCAATCTGGAAACACCATATATTTT.

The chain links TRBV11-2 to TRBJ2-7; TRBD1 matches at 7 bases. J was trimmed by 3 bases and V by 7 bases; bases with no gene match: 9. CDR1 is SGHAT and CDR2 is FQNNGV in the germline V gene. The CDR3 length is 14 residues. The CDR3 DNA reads TGTGCCAGCACCGGGACAGAAGTTGGCTACGAGCAGTACTTC. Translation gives CASTGTEVGYEQYF.

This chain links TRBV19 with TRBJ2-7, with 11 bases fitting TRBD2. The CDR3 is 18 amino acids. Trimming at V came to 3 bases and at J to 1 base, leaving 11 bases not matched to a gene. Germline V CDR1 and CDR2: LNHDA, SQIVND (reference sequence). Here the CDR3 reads CASSIGVAGGPGSYEQYF. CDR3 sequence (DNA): TGTGCCAGTAGTATCGGAGTAGCGGGAGGGCCTGGTTCCTACGAGCAGTACTTC.

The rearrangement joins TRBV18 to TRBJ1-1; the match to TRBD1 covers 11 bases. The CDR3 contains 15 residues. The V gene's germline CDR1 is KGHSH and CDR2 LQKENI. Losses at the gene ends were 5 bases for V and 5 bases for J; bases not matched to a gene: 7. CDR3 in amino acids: CASSARTGGETEAFF. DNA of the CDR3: TGTGCCAGCTCAGCCCGGACAGGGGGCGAAACTGAAGCTTTCTTT.

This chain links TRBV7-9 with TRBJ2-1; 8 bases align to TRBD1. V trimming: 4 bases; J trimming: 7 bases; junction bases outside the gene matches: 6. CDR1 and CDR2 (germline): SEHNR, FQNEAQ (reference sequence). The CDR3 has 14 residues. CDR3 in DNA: TGTGCCAGCAGCTCGGACAGGGAGTTGAATGAGCAGTTCTTC. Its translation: CASSSDRELNEQFF.

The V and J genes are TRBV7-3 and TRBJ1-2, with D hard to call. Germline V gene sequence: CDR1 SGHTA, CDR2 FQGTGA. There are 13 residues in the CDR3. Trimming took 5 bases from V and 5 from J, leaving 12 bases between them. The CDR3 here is CASSQAAGYGYTF. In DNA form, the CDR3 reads TGTGCCAGCAGCCAGGCGGCGGGGTATGGCTACACCTTC.

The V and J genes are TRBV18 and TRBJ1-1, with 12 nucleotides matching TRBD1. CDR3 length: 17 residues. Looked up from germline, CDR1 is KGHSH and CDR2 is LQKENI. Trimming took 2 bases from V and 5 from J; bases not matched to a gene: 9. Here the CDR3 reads CASSPSGQGAWLTEAFF. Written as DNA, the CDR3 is TGTGCCAGCTCACCATCGGGACAGGGGGCATGGTTAACTGAAGCTTTCTTT.

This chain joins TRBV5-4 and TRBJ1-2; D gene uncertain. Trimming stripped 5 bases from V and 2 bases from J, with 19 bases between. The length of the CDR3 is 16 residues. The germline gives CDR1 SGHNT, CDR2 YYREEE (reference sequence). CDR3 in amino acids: CASRSLGMTGNYGYTF. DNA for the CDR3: TGTGCCAGCAGGTCTCTGGGGATGACGGGAAACTATGGCTACACCTTC. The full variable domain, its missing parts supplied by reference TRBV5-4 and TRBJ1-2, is ETGVTQSPTHLIKTRGQQVTLRCSSQSGHNTVSWYQQALGQGPQFIFQYYREEENGRGNFPPRFSGLQFPNYSSELNVNALELDDSALYLCASRSLGMTGNYGYTFGSGTRLTVV.

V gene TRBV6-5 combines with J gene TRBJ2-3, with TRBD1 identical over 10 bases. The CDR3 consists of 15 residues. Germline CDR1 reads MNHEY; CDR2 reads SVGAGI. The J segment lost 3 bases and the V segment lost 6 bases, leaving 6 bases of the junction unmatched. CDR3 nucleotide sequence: TGTGCCAGCAGGCCCGGGACAGGGGAGACAGATACGCAGTATTTT. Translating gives CASRPGTGETDTQYF.

The CDR3 region is CASSQDLQGAQPQHF. For the CDR3, the DNA is TGTGCCAGCAGCCAAGACCTGCAGGGTGCTCAGCCCCAGCATTTT. This rearrangement joins TRBV3-1 (or the pseudogene TRBV3-2) to TRBJ1-5, with D possibly TRBD1 on 5 matching bases. The CDR3 spans 15 residues. CDR1 and CDR2 from the germline V gene are LGHDT and YNNKEL (reference sequence). Trimming took off 0 bases at V and 6 bases at J, with 12 bases between the two ends.